Each of the 17 T cell receptor beta chains below was sequenced from the same sample in a study of blood T cell repertoires in COVID-19. TCRdb keeps only in-frame clones here, not all; method: immunoSEQ multiplex PCR. The repertoire holds some 170,000 clones, with about 79% as singletons. What was sequenced was PBMCs or T cells enriched from blood (not recorded which). These receptors were obtained from a man aged 45 to 65 who had recovered from COVID-19.

The chain links TRBV19 to TRBJ1-5, with 12 bases fitting TRBD1. V lost 2 bases to trimming and J lost 0 bases; unmatched junction nucleotides: 17. This CDR3 is 22 amino acids long. CDR1 and CDR2 from the germline V gene are LNHDA and SQIVND (reference sequence). The CDR3: CASSILRRGTGGHHNSNQPQHF. CDR3 DNA sequence: TGTGCCAGTAGTATATTAAGGAGGGGGACAGGGGGCCATCATAATAGCAATCAGCCCCAGCATTTT.

CDR3 sequence (DNA): TGTGCTAGTGGTACAGACAGAAAAAAGGCAAACACCATATATTTT. Encoded protein: CASGTDRKKANTIYF. The rearrangement links TRBV12-5 to TRBJ1-3; perhaps TRBD1 as D (5 bases). CDR3 length equals 15 residues. V lost 5 bases and J lost 6, with 17 bases in between. Germline CDR1 LGHNT, CDR2 FRNRAP.

This clone occurred a few times. The gene calls are TRBV12-3 or TRBV12-4 and TRBJ1-1; D call uncertain. The CDR3 covers 11 residues. The V and J ends lost 5 bases and 7 bases respectively, with 8 bases between them. DNA of the CDR3: TGTGCCAGCAGTAGGAGATTTGAAGCTTTCTTT. This sequence encodes CASSRRFEAFF.

The genes are TRBV29-1 and TRBJ1-1; the D gene is possibly TRBD1 (5 bases). The CDR3 has 14 residues. Trimming removed 2 bases at V and 4 bases at J, with 14 bases between. CDR1 and CDR2 from the germline V gene are SQVTM and ANQGSEA. CDR3 coding DNA: TGCAGCGTTGAACAGGGCTCTATGAGCACTGAAGCTTTCTTT. Translating it yields CSVEQGSMSTEAFF.

The J gene is TRBJ1-5, the V gene TRBV6-1; D may be TRBD1 (5 bases). Looked up from germline, CDR1 is MNHNS and CDR2 is SASEGT. Trimming cost V 1 base and J 9 bases, with 22 bases left between them. The CDR3 is made up of 17 amino acids. As DNA, the CDR3 is TGTGCCAGCAGTGAAGGGGTTGTGGGGGGTAGTTCAAGGCCCCAGCATTTT. Amino acid sequence: CASSEGVVGGSSRPQHF.

The CDR3 region is CASCRQGSTDTQYF. CDR3 sequence (DNA): TGTGCCAGCTGCAGACAGGGAAGCACAGATACGCAGTATTTT. The rearrangement joins TRBV2 to TRBJ2-3; 7 bases map to TRBD1. V lost 8 bases and J lost 0; bases outside the gene matches: 5. Germline V gene data show CDR1 as SNHLY and CDR2 as FYNNEI. The CDR3 is 14 residues long.

The genes are TRBV7-6 and TRBJ1-3; D uncertain. V gave up 1 base and J gave up 8 bases, with 9 bases separating them. Germline assignment: CDR1 SGHVS and CDR2 FNYEAQ. This CDR3 comprises 13 residues. The DNA for the CDR3 is TGTGCCAGCAGCTTAGTGTCCCAGGACACCATATATTTT. Residues: CASSLVSQDTIYF.

This clone was recorded once. This chain uses TRBV3-1 (or the pseudogene TRBV3-2) with TRBJ1-4, with a possible D match to TRBD1 (5 bases). The CDR3 consists of 15 residues. CDR1 and CDR2 from the germline V gene are LGHDT and YNNKEL (reference sequence). V was trimmed by 1 base and J by 3 bases, leaving 9 bases between them. CDR3 in DNA: TGTGCCAGCAGCCAAGGGGGGGGATCTAATGAAAAACTGTTTTTT. This gives the protein CASSQGGGSNEKLFF.

Comments on this clone: The same CDR3 arises from other DNA sequences in this sample as well. The CDR3 DNA reads as TGTGCCAGCGGAGCGGGGCACACAGATACGCAGTATTTT. Its translation: CASGAGHTDTQYF. This chain uses TRBV6-4 with TRBJ2-3; 7 bases map to TRBD2. Germline trimming cut 8 bases from V and 2 bases from J; bases unmatched to any gene: 4. The CDR3 has 13 amino acids. CDR1 and CDR2 from the germline V gene are MRHNA and SNTAGT.

The chain uses TRBV10-1 and TRBJ2-7; no definite D call. V shed 0 bases and J shed 2 bases, with 11 bases lying between them. CDR1 and CDR2 (germline): WNHNN, SYGVQD (reference sequence). The CDR3 covers 15 residues. CDR3 in amino acids: CASSESKRGAYEQYF. The CDR3 region has the DNA TGCGCCAGCAGTGAGTCGAAACGAGGAGCCTACGAGCAGTACTTC.

This chain links TRBV6-5 with TRBJ1-1; 9 bases map to TRBD1. The trim removed 6 bases at V and 4 bases at J, leaving 9 bases unmatched. The CDR3 extends over 15 amino acids. Looked up from germline, CDR1 is MNHEY and CDR2 is SVGAGI. CDR3 in DNA: TGTGCCAGCAGGGGTCTGGACAGGGGTTCCACTGAAGCTTTCTTT. Translation: CASRGLDRGSTEAFF.

This clone was picked up many times. The chain carries TRBV7-6 and TRBJ2-1; TRBD2 matches 9 bases. V lost 6 bases, J lost 1 base, and 4 bases stayed unmatched. Per the germline V gene, CDR1 is SGHVS and CDR2 is FNYEAQ. The CDR3 is 15 amino acids. The CDR3 loop is CASRETSGSYNEQFF. CDR3 sequence (DNA): TGTGCCAGCAGGGAAACTAGCGGGTCCTACAATGAGCAGTTCTTC.

The chain uses TRBV11-3 and TRBJ2-7; weak D call: TRBD1 (6 bases). The V end was cut by 4 bases, the J end by 2 bases, with 12 bases between. This CDR3 has 14 amino acids. Germline V gives CDR1 SGHNT, CDR2 YENEEA. The CDR3 reads CASSSGQPPYEQYF. The CDR3 bases are TGTGCCAGCAGCTCCGGACAGCCTCCCTACGAGCAGTACTTC.

The rearrangement uses TRBV5-4 and TRBJ1-2, with a tentative D call TRBD1 (5 bases). CDR1 and CDR2 (germline): SGHNT, YYREEE (reference sequence). Trimming left V 1 base short and J 6 bases short, with 13 bases between. The CDR3 has 14 residues. Written as DNA, the CDR3 is TGTGCCAGCAGCTTGCGGCAGGGACTAGATGGCTACACCTTC. Translation: CASSLRQGLDGYTF.

The rearrangement links TRBV5-1 to TRBJ2-5, with D possibly being TRBD2 (5 bases). Germline CDR1 reads SGHRS; CDR2 reads YFSETQ. The CDR3 contains 14 residues. Trimming pared 5 bases from V and 2 bases from J, leaving 13 bases between. In nucleotides, the CDR3 is TGCGCCAGCAGTCCCCGGGGTTCACAAGAGACCCAGTACTTC. As protein: CASSPRGSQETQYF.

The rearrangement joins TRBV5-1 to TRBJ2-7; 12 positions match TRBD2. Germline values: CDR1 SGHRS, CDR2 YFSETQ. The V and J ends lost 2 bases and 3 bases, in that order; junction bases with no gene match: 3. The CDR3 is 15 amino acids. The CDR3 DNA reads TGCGCCAGCAGCTTTTCTAGCGGGGGGGACTACGAGCAGTACTTC. This sequence encodes CASSFSSGGDYEQYF.

The chain has TRBV10-2 and TRBJ1-1, with unresolved D. The V gene's germline CDR1 is WSHSY and CDR2 SAAADI. V lost 0 bases and J lost 5, with 10 bases in between. The CDR3 runs to 14 residues. The CDR3 reads CASSESPGRTEAFF. The CDR3 DNA reads as TGCGCCAGCAGTGAGTCACCGGGGAGAACTGAAGCTTTCTTT.